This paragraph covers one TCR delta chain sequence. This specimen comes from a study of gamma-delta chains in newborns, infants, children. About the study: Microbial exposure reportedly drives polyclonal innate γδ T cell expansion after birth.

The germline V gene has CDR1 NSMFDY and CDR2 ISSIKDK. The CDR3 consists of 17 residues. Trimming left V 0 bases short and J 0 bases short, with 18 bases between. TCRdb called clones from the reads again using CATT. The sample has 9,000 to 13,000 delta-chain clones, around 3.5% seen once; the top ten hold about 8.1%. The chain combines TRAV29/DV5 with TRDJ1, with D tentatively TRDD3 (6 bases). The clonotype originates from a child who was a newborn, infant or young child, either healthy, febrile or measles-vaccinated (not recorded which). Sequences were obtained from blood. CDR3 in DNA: TGTGCAGCAAGCGAAGGGTGGGGGGGAGAGTACACCGATAAACTCATCTTT. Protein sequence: CAASEGWGGEYTDKLIF.